This is a list of T cell receptor beta chains from one sample in a study of blood T cell repertoires in COVID-19. Using immunoSEQ multiplex PCR, the repertoire was profiled, and TCRdb retains in-frame clones only, with some absent. Of some 210,000 clones listed, about 83% are singletons. Sequencing was carried out using peripheral blood. These receptors were collected from a middle-aged man with active or convalescent COVID-19. Each CDR3 is given with its conserved first and last residue. Fields, in order: J gene, D gene, clone size, V gene, CDR3 protein, CDR3 DNA. A D gene is named only where the DNA matches it firmly. Not every row has a clone size; where given, it reads once, few, many or a size class.

>TRBJ1-1|.|.|TRBV19
CASSIQGANTEAFF
TGTGCCAGTAGTATTCAAGGGGCGAACACTGAAGCTTTCTTT
>TRBJ2-5|.|.|TRBV7-7
CASSLTLGEETQYF
TGTGCTAGCAGCTTAACGCTCGGGGAAGAGACCCAGTACTTC
>TRBJ1-2|.|few|TRBV30
CAWSVGRGDGYTF
TGTGCCTGGAGCGTCGGGAGGGGAGATGGCTACACCTTC
>TRBJ1-1|TRBD1|.|TRBV28
CASPGGQAPAEAFF
TGTGCCAGCCCCGGGGGACAGGCACCCGCTGAAGCTTTCTTT
>TRBJ1-4|.|.|TRBV29-1
CSVDFGGVELFF
TGCAGCGTTGATTTCGGGGGAGTGGAACTGTTTTTT
>TRBJ1-5|.|few|TRBV3-1/TRBV3-2
CASSRTTGRNQPQHF
TGTGCCAGCAGCCGAACTACAGGACGCAATCAGCCCCAGCATTTT
>TRBJ1-1|TRBD1|.|TRBV5-1
CASSLEINRGSTEAFF
TGCGCCAGCAGCTTGGAGATAAACAGGGGTAGCACTGAAGCTTTCTTT
>TRBJ2-2|TRBD1|few|TRBV10-1
CASSERDRGPTGELFF
TGCGCCAGCAGTGAAAGGGACAGGGGACCCACCGGGGAGCTGTTTTTT
>TRBJ1-5|.|.|TRBV5-1
CASSLTGIGQPQHF
TGCGCCAGCAGCCTTACAGGGATAGGTCAGCCCCAGCATTTT
>TRBJ2-3|TRBD1|.|TRBV9
CASSVTGTGGIDTQYF
TGTGCCAGCAGCGTTACCGGGACAGGGGGAATCGATACGCAGTATTTT
>TRBJ2-7|TRBD1|.|TRBV6-5
CASSYIDRGSYEQYF
TGTGCCAGCAGTTACATCGACAGGGGGTCGTACGAGCAGTACTTC
>TRBJ2-2|.|.|TRBV28
CASSLGGSDTGELFF
TGTGCCAGCAGTTTGGGGGGATCCGACACCGGGGAGCTGTTTTTT
>TRBJ1-5|TRBD1|.|TRBV5-4
CASSFKSTVGGEGNQPQHF
TGTGCCAGCAGCTTTAAATCCACGGTAGGGGGCGAGGGCAATCAGCCCCAGCATTTT
>TRBJ2-5|.|.|TRBV7-2
CASSLDGAYQETQYF
TGTGCCAGCAGCTTAGATGGAGCGTACCAAGAGACCCAGTACTTC
>TRBJ1-1|TRBD1|.|TRBV4-3
CASSQVRGRGTEAFF
TGCGCCAGCAGCCAAGTTAGGGGGCGCGGCACTGAAGCTTTCTTT
>TRBJ2-7|TRBD1|.|TRBV4-3
CASSSGQGLGEQYF
TGCGCCAGCAGCTCGGGACAGGGGTTGGGGGAGCAGTACTTC
>TRBJ1-1|.|.|TRBV5-4
CASSTKTGPDTEAFF
TGTGCCAGCAGCACTAAGACAGGCCCGGACACTGAAGCTTTCTTT
>TRBJ1-2|TRBD1|.|TRBV10-1
CASSLDRVDGYTF
TGCGCCAGCAGCCTCGACAGGGTTGATGGCTACACCTTC
>TRBJ1-2|.|.|TRBV18
CASSPSQANYGYTF
TGTGCCAGCTCACCCTCACAGGCGAACTATGGCTACACCTTC
>TRBJ1-3|.|few|TRBV9
CASSLGHSAGNTIYF
TGTGCCAGCAGCCTGGGACATTCGGCTGGAAACACCATATATTTT
>TRBJ1-2|TRBD1|.|TRBV10-2
CASSLRTGNGYTF
TGCGCCAGCAGTCTGAGGACAGGGAATGGCTACACCTTC
>TRBJ1-5|TRBD1|few|TRBV28
CASSLRTGTQPQHF
TGTGCCAGCAGTTTAAGGACAGGAACTCAGCCCCAGCATTTT
>TRBJ1-1|TRBD1|.|TRBV27
CASSRGRWTEAFF
TGTGCCAGCTCCAGGGGGCGGTGGACTGAAGCTTTCTTT
>TRBJ2-3|.|.|TRBV5-1
CASSSNTDTQYF
TGCGCCAGCAGCTCCAACACAGATACGCAGTATTTT
>TRBJ1-6|.|.|TRBV6-4
CASRAPPKRWRVTYNSPLHF
TGTGCCAGCAGGGCTCCTCCAAAGCGGTGGCGAGTCACCTATAATTCACCCCTCCACTTT
>TRBJ2-1|TRBD2|.|TRBV3-1/TRBV3-2
CASSQVPGLGQRTKDNEQFF
TGTGCCAGCAGCCAAGTTCCGGGACTAGGCCAAAGAACAAAGGACAATGAGCAGTTCTTC
>TRBJ1-1|.|.|TRBV10-1
CASSESRDTTIAFF
TGCGCCAGCAGTGAGTCCCGGGACACCACTATTGCTTTCTTT
>TRBJ2-3|.|.|TRBV24-1
CATSWQRTDTQYF
TGTGCCACCAGTTGGCAGAGGACAGATACGCAGTATTTT
>TRBJ2-4|TRBD1|.|TRBV11-2
CASSLDPRQGANIQYF
TGTGCCAGCAGCTTAGATCCGCGACAGGGGGCGAACATTCAGTACTTC
>TRBJ1-5|TRBD1|.|TRBV19
CASSRQGAGQPQHF
TGTGCCAGTAGTAGGCAGGGGGCCGGTCAGCCCCAGCATTTT
>TRBJ1-2|TRBD1|.|TRBV19
CASSPRDSYGYTF
TGTGCCAGTAGCCCCCGGGACAGCTATGGCTACACCTTC
>TRBJ2-7|.|.|TRBV21-1
CASRDRASYEQYF
TGTGCCAGCCGGGACAGGGCTTCCTACGAGCAGTACTTC
>TRBJ2-7|TRBD2|.|TRBV6-5
CASGRVTPYEQYF
TGTGCCAGCGGGAGGGTTACCCCCTACGAGCAGTACTTC
>TRBJ2-3|TRBD2|.|TRBV5-1
CASNSRGGSITDTQYF
TGCGCCAGCAACTCCCGGGGGGGAAGTATCACAGATACGCAGTATTTT
>TRBJ2-7|.|.|TRBV5-4
CASSALRGGGSYEQYF
TGTGCCAGCAGCGCCCTGCGGGGCGGAGGCTCCTACGAGCAGTACTTC
>TRBJ1-5|TRBD1|few|TRBV6-2/TRBV6-3
CASSRKDRGNQPQHF
TGTGCCAGCAGCCGCAAGGACAGGGGGAATCAGCCCCAGCATTTT
>TRBJ2-7|TRBD1|.|TRBV10-1
CASSESGQGTYEQYF
TGCGCCAGCAGTGAGTCGGGACAGGGGACCTACGAGCAGTACTTC
>TRBJ2-7|TRBD2|.|TRBV24-1
CATSDRTSGSYEQYF
TGTGCCACCAGTGATCGAACTAGCGGGAGCTACGAGCAGTACTTC
>TRBJ2-1|TRBD2|few|TRBV6-1
CASSEGLAGGNNEQFF
TGTGCCAGCAGTGAAGGGCTAGCGGGGGGGAACAATGAGCAGTTCTTC
>TRBJ2-7|.|.|TRBV11-2
CASSPWTAPYEQYF
TGTGCCAGCAGCCCCTGGACAGCTCCCTACGAGCAGTACTTC
>TRBJ2-3|.|.|TRBV18
CASSPSDTQYF
TGTGCCAGCTCACCCTCAGATACGCAGTATTTT
>TRBJ2-7|.|.|TRBV5-1
CASSSQGLDFYEQYF
TGCGCCAGCAGCTCTCAGGGATTAGACTTCTACGAGCAGTACTTC
>TRBJ1-2|.|.|TRBV30
CAWMEGSDYGYTF
TGTGCCTGGATGGAGGGAAGCGACTATGGCTACACCTTC
>TRBJ2-3|TRBD2|.|TRBV4-1
CASSQERPTSGLDTQYF
TGCGCCAGCAGCCAGGAGAGGCCGACTAGCGGGTTAGATACGCAGTATTTT
>TRBJ2-2|TRBD2|.|TRBV19
CASRRTSGSDTGELFF
TGTGCCAGTAGGCGGACTAGCGGGAGTGACACCGGGGAGCTGTTTTTT
>TRBJ2-5|.|.|TRBV2
CASSVQGREETQYF
TGTGCCAGCAGTGTTCAGGGTCGGGAAGAGACCCAGTACTTC
>TRBJ1-1|.|.|TRBV4-1
CASSPLPGGTEAFF
TGCGCCAGCAGCCCACTCCCGGGTGGAACTGAAGCTTTCTTT
>TRBJ1-5|.|.|TRBV19
CASRTGNKPQHF
TGTGCCAGTAGAACAGGGAATAAGCCCCAGCATTTT
>TRBJ2-3|TRBD1|.|TRBV7-6
CASSPGTGPWTQYF
TGTGCCAGCAGCCCGGGGACAGGGCCTTGGACGCAGTATTTT
>TRBJ1-3|TRBD1|once|TRBV2
CASSGLEDRVGNTIYF
TGTGCCAGCAGTGGCTTGGAAGACAGGGTTGGAAACACCATATATTTT
>TRBJ2-5|.|.|TRBV6-1
CASSDLVPETQYF
TGTGCCAGCAGTGATCTCGTCCCCGAGACCCAGTACTTC